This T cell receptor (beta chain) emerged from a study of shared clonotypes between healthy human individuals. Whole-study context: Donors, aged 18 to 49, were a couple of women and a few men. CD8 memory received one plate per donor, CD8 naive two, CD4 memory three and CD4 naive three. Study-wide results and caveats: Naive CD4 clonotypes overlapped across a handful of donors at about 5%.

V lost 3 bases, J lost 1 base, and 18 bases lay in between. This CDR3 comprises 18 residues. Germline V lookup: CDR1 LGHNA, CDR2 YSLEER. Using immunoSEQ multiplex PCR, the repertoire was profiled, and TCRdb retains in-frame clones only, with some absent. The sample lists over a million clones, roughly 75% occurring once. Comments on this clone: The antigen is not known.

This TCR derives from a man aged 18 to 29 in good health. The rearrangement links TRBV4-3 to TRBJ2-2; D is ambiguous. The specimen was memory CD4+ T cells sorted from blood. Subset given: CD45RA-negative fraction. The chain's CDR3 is CASSQERSVWRNTGELFF. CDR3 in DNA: TGCGCCAGCAGCCAGGAAAGATCAGTGTGGCGGAACACCGGGGAGCTGTTTTTT.